This T cell receptor (beta chain) is from a study of metastatic and nonmetastatic thyroid tumors (dated by TCRdb to the early 2020s). For the study in its entirety: Repertoires from peripheral blood and from tumor or nodule tissue samples of malignant and benign thyroid patients were compared. Summary of the overall study and its limitations: In both blood and tumor samples, TCR beta diversity was reported to be significantly higher in malignant tumors than in benign nodules.

The library was produced with PCR. Sequencing relied on an Illumina HiSeq 4000. High-throughput sequencing was used to profile the CDR3 region of the TCR beta-chain in every patient. The paper's processing steps were these. The researchers built a classifier to tell apart papillary thyroid cancer patients with distant metastasis, based on CDR3 differences among clinicopathological groups. The Shannon index was used to measure repertoire diversity, and the Morisita-Horn index was used to measure how similar tumor and blood repertoires were. The raw public reads went through TCRdb reprocessing: fastp at Q25, MiXCR clone calling, in-frame beta chains kept. TCRdb, not the authors, supplied the V and J calls. This sample holds approximately 50,000 clones; more than 20% were observed only once. The ten largest clones capture roughly 3.7% of the sample. No patient had received any treatment before thyroid surgery. The study retrospectively analysed patient clinical samples collected from the early 2010s to the late 2010s using T-cell receptor beta sequencing.

On this clone itself: No antigen is known for it. No base qualities exist here, and no much larger clone lies one base off it.

Relative to germline, V is 1 base shorter and J is 8 bases shorter, with 24 bases between their ends. As encoded in the germline V gene (reference sequence), CDR1 is DFQATT while CDR2 is SNEGSKA. The CDR3 runs 16 amino acids, cysteine and phenylalanine included. Only the CDR3 part of the read is kept: 48 bases, read in frame from the first base. This TCR was recovered from a female donor with papillary thyroid cancer or a benign thyroid nodule (not recorded which). Some clones in this sample may be carry-over from other donors' samples. The sequenced sample was blood. Here the chain combines TRBV20-1 and TRBJ2-7; TRBD2 could be the D gene, as 6 bases match. The nucleotide sequence is TGCAGTGCTAGAGCCCCTTCTAGGGGAGGACCCTCCAAGCAGTACTTC. Translation gives CSARAPSRGGPSKQYF.